This is a list of T cell receptor beta chains from one sample in a study of blood T cells in healthy people across ages. TCRdb redid the calling of the 5' RACE reads with MiXCR, one entry per CDR3 protein. The data contain about 560,000 distinct CDR3 sequences, about 28% of them seen just once; the ten biggest clones take up approximately 3.6%. These data were also filed under a second study, of T cells of mothers and their children.

Source material: blood. The receptor source for this set is a boy younger than 10 in good health. Both conserved end residues are part of each CDR3. The order of the fields is clone size, J gene, D gene, V gene, CDR3 DNA, CDR3 protein. A D gene is named only where the DNA matches it firmly. The size of a clone is reported for some rows only, either as once, few or many, or as a class for expanded clones.

-,TRBJ2-2,-,TRBV12-3/TRBV12-4,TGTGCCAGCACCCTGATCACCGGGGAGCTGTTTTTT,CASTLITGELFF
few,TRBJ2-3,-,TRBV20-1,TGCAGTGCTAGAGAACCAGGGTGGAACACAGATACGCAGTATTTT,CSAREPGWNTDTQYF
-,TRBJ2-7,-,TRBV5-1,TGCGCCAGCAGCACCGGGCCCGGCTCCTACGAGCAGTACTTC,CASSTGPGSYEQYF
-,TRBJ2-4,-,TRBV28,TGTGCCAGCAATCCGACGGAGAACCTAGCCAAAAACATTCAGTACTTC,CASNPTENLAKNIQYF
-,TRBJ2-3,-,TRBV5-1,TGCGCCAGCAGCCTACGGGGTCAGGATACGCAGTATTTT,CASSLRGQDTQYF
few,TRBJ2-2,-,TRBV6-5,TGTGCCAGCAGCGGGGACCCTACACTGAAAAGGCTGTTTTTT,CASSGDPTLKRLFF
few,TRBJ2-2,-,TRBV3-1,TGTGCCAGCAGCCAAGATCGTGGCAGAGGGCCCGGGGAGCTGTTTTTT,CASSQDRGRGPGELFF
-,TRBJ2-5,-,TRBV27,TGTGCCAGCAGTTTATCTCGCTCCGGGACGGGTAGGAAAGAGACCCAGTACTTC,CASSLSRSGTGRKETQYF
many,TRBJ2-5,-,TRBV18,TGCGCCAGCAGCCCCTCCCGGGAGACCCAGTACTTC,CASSPSRETQYF
many,TRBJ2-3,TRBD2,TRBV5-1,TGCGCCAGCAGCTTGGATGGTCTAGCGGGAGGATTAGATACGCAGTATTTT,CASSLDGLAGGLDTQYF
-,TRBJ2-2,TRBD2,TRBV5-1,TGCGCCAGCAGCTTGGGACTAGCGGGACGGAACACCGGGGAGCTGTTTTTT,CASSLGLAGRNTGELFF
-,TRBJ2-5,-,TRBV5-1,TGCGCCAGCAGCTTTGAGGGTTTTGAGACCCAGTACTTC,CASSFEGFETQYF
-,TRBJ2-3,TRBD2,TRBV4-1,TGCGCCAGCAGCCAAGGGGTAGCGGGAACGAGCACAGATACGCAGTATTTT,CASSQGVAGTSTDTQYF
few,TRBJ2-4,TRBD2,TRBV7-9,TGTGCCAGCAGCTATTTACTAGCGGGAGTGTTTGAGGGCAAAAACATTCGGTACTTC,CASSYLLAGVFEGKNIRYF
few,TRBJ2-3,TRBD1,TRBV6-1,TGTGCCAGCAGTAGACAGGGGGCAGGAGATACGCAGTATTTT,CASSRQGAGDTQYF
-,TRBJ2-3,-,TRBV29-1,TGCAGCGTTGAAGAGGTAGTCGGCACAGATACGCAGTATTTT,CSVEEVVGTDTQYF
many,TRBJ1-2,TRBD1,TRBV15,TGTGCCACCACCCCGGACAGGGCGGGCTATGGCTACACCTTC,CATTPDRAGYGYTF
-,TRBJ1-1,-,TRBV12-5,TGTGCTAGTGGCGGTGGAAGGGAGAACACTGAAGCTTTCTTT,CASGGGRENTEAFF
few,TRBJ1-1,-,TRBV5-5,TGTGCCAGCAGCCTACCCTCAGGGAAAGGGGGCACTGAAGCTTTCTTT,CASSLPSGKGGTEAFF
few,TRBJ2-5,-,TRBV15,TGTGCCACCAGCAGGGGGGAGACCCAGTACTTC,CATSRGETQYF
once,TRBJ1-1,-,TRBV5-1,TGCGCCAGCAGCTTGGAGGGGCCAGGAGGCACTGAAGCTTTCTTT,CASSLEGPGGTEAFF
-,TRBJ2-3,TRBD2,TRBV7-2,TGTGCCAGCAGCTTAGAACCCCGCGGGACTAATACGCAGTATTTT,CASSLEPRGTNTQYF
-,TRBJ2-5,TRBD1,TRBV7-8,TGTGCCAGCAGCGCAACAGGGGGCCGGGAGACCCAGTACTTC,CASSATGGRETQYF
-,TRBJ2-1,-,TRBV9,TGTGCCAGCAGCGTAGCGGGACAACCGGACAATGAGCAGTTCTTC,CASSVAGQPDNEQFF
few,TRBJ1-4,TRBD1,TRBV12-3/TRBV12-4,TGTGCCAGCAGGCCAGACAGGGGGCCTGAAAAACTGTTTTTT,CASRPDRGPEKLFF
-,TRBJ1-4,TRBD1,TRBV2,TGTGCCAGCAGCCTCCAGGGGGGTACTAATGAAAAACTGTTTTTT,CASSLQGGTNEKLFF
-,TRBJ2-2,TRBD2,TRBV19,TGTGCCAGTAGTTTCACTAGCGGGGCCACCGGGGAGCTGTTTTTT,CASSFTSGATGELFF
few,TRBJ2-1,TRBD1,TRBV9,TGTGCCAGCAGCGGGGGATGGGACAGAGCCTACAATGAGCAGTTCTTC,CASSGGWDRAYNEQFF
few,TRBJ2-7,-,TRBV18,TGTGCCAGCTCACCACCGCCCGGGTACGAGCAGTACTTC,CASSPPPGYEQYF
-,TRBJ2-1,-,TRBV12-3/TRBV12-4,TGTGCCAGCAGTTTAATGCTGGGGAATGAGCAGTTCTTC,CASSLMLGNEQFF
many,TRBJ2-5,-,TRBV5-1,TGTGCCAGCAGCTTAGGATTGGGGGAGACCCAGTACTTC,CASSLGLGETQYF
-,TRBJ1-1,-,TRBV4-3,TGCGCCAGCAGCCAAGAGTTGGGCCCGGCGGCTTTCTTT,CASSQELGPAAFF
few,TRBJ2-1,TRBD2,TRBV14,TGTGCCAGCAGCCATACTAGCGGGAAAAGGTACAATGAGCAGTTCTTC,CASSHTSGKRYNEQFF
many,TRBJ2-1,TRBD1,TRBV6-6,TGTGCCAGCAGTTACTGGGACAGTAATGAGCAGTTCTTC,CASSYWDSNEQFF